This TCR beta chain was captured by sequencing in a study of cytomegalovirus exposure and HLA in healthy donors. The study, taken as a whole, reports: Later analysis identified several of the most significant clusters that appeared linked to common viral pathogens. Most of the CMV-associated TCR beta chains (in a later analysis) appeared to be HLA-restricted. A later analysis associated 16,951 TCR beta sequences with HLA alleles at a 0.05 false discovery rate. Some TCR beta chains (about 170 of them) were listed as cytomegalovirus-associated.

PCR amplification relied on 60 Vbeta primers (plus 13 Jbeta primers). The assay was immunoSEQ multiplex PCR, and TCRdb's table has in-frame clones only and misses some. The data show 150,000 to 200,000 clones, 75% to 80% seen once. Per the germline V gene, CDR1 is LGHNA and CDR2 is YNFKEQ. This CDR3 is built from 17 residues. Trimming cost V 0 bases and J 5 bases; bases outside gene matches: 6. About this clone itself: The antigen is undetermined.

Sequencing input: PBMCs. The TCR was taken from a middle-aged man in good health and CMV-seropositive. The chain carries TRBV4-2 and TRBJ2-2, with TRBD2 matching over 10 bases. The CDR3 region is CASSQERPTSGTGELFF. The CDR3 region has the DNA TGTGCCAGCAGCCAAGAGCGACCGACTAGCGGGACCGGGGAGCTGTTTTTT.